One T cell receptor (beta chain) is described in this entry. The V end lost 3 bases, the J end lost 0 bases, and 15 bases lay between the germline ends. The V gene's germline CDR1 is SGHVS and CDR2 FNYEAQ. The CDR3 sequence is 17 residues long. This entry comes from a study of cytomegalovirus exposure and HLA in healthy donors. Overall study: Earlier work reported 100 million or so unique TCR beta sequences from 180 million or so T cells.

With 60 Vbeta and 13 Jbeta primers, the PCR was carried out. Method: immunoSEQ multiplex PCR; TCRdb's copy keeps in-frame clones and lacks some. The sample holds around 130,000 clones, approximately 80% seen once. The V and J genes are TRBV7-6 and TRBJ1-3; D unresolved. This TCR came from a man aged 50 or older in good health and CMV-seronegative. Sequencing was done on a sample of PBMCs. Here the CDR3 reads CASSLTGEESSGNTIYF. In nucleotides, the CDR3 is TGTGCCAGCAGCTTGACTGGAGAGGAATCCTCTGGAAACACCATATATTTT.